The 10 T cell receptor beta chains reported below all come from one sample, sequenced in a study of graft-versus-host responses after intestinal transplantation. The antigens for these receptors are not known. The data were produced by immunoSEQ multiplex PCR, yet TCRdb's version contains in-frame clones alone and is incomplete. Found here are about 120,000 clones, 93% of them singletons; the top ten hold roughly 0.5%. This material consisted of unstimulated CD8+ T cells sorted from spleen or lymph node cells, taken before intestinal transplant. The receptors stem from a human donor who received an intestinal transplant.

This chain links TRBV4-1 with TRBJ2-5; D is possibly TRBD1 or TRBD2 (5 bases each). The CDR3 extends over 14 amino acids. Looked up from germline, CDR1 is MGHRA and CDR2 is YSYEKL. Trimming removed 1 base at V and 5 bases at J, with 11 bases between. CDR3 amino acids: CASSQVGDMETQYF. The CDR3, as DNA: TGCGCCAGCAGCCAAGTGGGGGATATGGAGACCCAGTACTTC.

In DNA form, the CDR3 reads TGTGCCAGCAGTGGGGAGACCGCTGACACTGAAGCTTTCTTT. Amino acids: CASSGETADTEAFF. The chain recombines TRBV6-5 with TRBJ1-1; D not certain. Trimming took off 5 bases at V and 3 bases at J, with 13 bases between the two ends. From germline, CDR1 is MNHEY and CDR2 SVGAGI. This CDR3 contains 14 residues.

The chain employs TRBV19 and TRBJ2-2; maybe TRBD1 (5 bases). V dropped 10 bases and J dropped 0 bases, with 12 bases sitting between them. This CDR3 region has 14 residues. Per the germline V gene, CDR1 is LNHDA and CDR2 is SQIVND (reference sequence). DNA of the CDR3: TGTGCCACCTCTAGGGGTGCGAACACCGGGGAGCTGTTTTTT. Translating it yields CATSRGANTGELFF.

The V and J genes are TRBV4-1 and TRBJ2-7; TRBD2 aligns across 8 bases. CDR1 MGHRA and CDR2 YSYEKL come from the germline V gene. The CDR3 consists of 15 residues. The trim removed 2 bases at V and 7 bases at J, leaving 10 bases unmatched. CDR3 residues: CASSQMIAGPWEQYF. The CDR3 region has the DNA TGCGCCAGCAGCCAAATGATAGCGGGACCCTGGGAGCAGTACTTC.

The CDR3 DNA reads as TGTGCCAGCAGCCTGCACCGGGGGCCCACCTACGAGCAGTACTTC. It yields the protein CASSLHRGPTYEQYF. The V call is TRBV4-2, the J call TRBJ2-7; TRBD1 or TRBD2 may be the D gene (6 bases each). The V end was cut by 4 bases, the J end by 2 bases, with 15 bases between. CDR3 length equals 15 residues. Germline V gives CDR1 LGHNA, CDR2 YNFKEQ.

The chain employs TRBV5-1 and TRBJ1-1; TRBD1 matches 9 bases. The CDR3 runs 17 residues. Germline V gives CDR1 SGHRS, CDR2 YFSETQ. V gave up 5 bases and J gave up 5 bases; unmatched junction bases: 16. CDR3 nucleotide sequence: TGCGCCAGCAGTGACGGTTTACAGGGGGCGATGAGGACTGAAGCTTTCTTT. This sequence encodes CASSDGLQGAMRTEAFF.

The genes are TRBV9 and TRBJ2-5; weak D call: TRBD2 (6 bases). V dropped 3 bases and J dropped 3 bases, with 18 bases sitting between them. Germline assignment: CDR1 SGDLS and CDR2 YYNGEE. CDR3 length: 16 residues. Here the CDR3 reads CASSGRATTGEETQYF. Here the CDR3 DNA reads TGTGCCAGCAGCGGGAGGGCAACAACGGGGGAAGAGACCCAGTACTTC.

This chain connects TRBV5-6 to TRBJ2-5; a possible D gene is TRBD2 (6 bases). Trimming took off 4 bases at V and 4 bases at J, with 8 bases between the two ends. The CDR3 contains 12 residues. Germline V gene lookup returns CDR1 SGHDT and CDR2 YYEEEE. CDR3 in amino acids: CASSRGTETQYF. CDR3 nucleotide sequence: TGTGCCAGCAGCCGGGGGACAGAGACCCAGTACTTC.

In its sample, this clone was seen once. The chain couples TRBV27 to TRBJ2-1; TRBD2 agrees at 9 bases. Germline V CDR1 and CDR2: MNHEY, SMNVEV (reference sequence). The CDR3 runs to 13 residues. The CDR3 loop reads CATTRREGHEQFF. CDR3 DNA sequence: TGTGCGACCACCCGGCGGGAGGGCCATGAGCAGTTCTTC.

J is TRBJ2-2 and V is TRBV2, with 9 bases aligning to TRBD1. From germline, CDR1 is SNHLY and CDR2 FYNNEI. The CDR3 is 13 amino acids. The V segment lost 7 bases and the J segment 7 bases; nucleotides outside the gene matches: 4. The CDR3 loop reads CASMGGQGGELFF. The DNA of the CDR3 is TGTGCCAGCATGGGGGGACAGGGCGGGGAGCTGTTTTTT.